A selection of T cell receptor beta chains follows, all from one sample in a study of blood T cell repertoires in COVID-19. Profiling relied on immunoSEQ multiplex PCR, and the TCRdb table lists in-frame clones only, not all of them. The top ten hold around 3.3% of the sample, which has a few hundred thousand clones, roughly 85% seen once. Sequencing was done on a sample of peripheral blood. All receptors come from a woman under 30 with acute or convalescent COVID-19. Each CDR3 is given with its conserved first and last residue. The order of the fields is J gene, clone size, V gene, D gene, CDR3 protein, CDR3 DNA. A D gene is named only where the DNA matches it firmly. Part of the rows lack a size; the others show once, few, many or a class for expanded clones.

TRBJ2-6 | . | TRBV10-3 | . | CAISESGPTSGANVLTF | TGTGCCATCAGTGAAAGCGGGCCGACCTCTGGGGCCAACGTCCTGACTTTC
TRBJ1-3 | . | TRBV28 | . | CASESGDSGNTIYF | TGTGCCAGCGAATCTGGAGACTCTGGAAACACCATATATTTT
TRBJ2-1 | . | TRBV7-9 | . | CASSLEFPGNEQFF | TGTGCCAGCAGCTTAGAGTTCCCCGGGAATGAGCAGTTCTTC
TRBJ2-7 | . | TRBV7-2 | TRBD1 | CASSLTTGQGYEQYF | TGTGCCAGCAGCTTAACGACGGGACAGGGATACGAGCAGTACTTC
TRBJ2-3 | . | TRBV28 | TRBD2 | CASSYGGSPPDTQYF | TGTGCCAGCAGTTACGGCGGGAGCCCTCCAGATACGCAGTATTTT
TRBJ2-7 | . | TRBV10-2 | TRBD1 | CASRTGSQNEQYF | TGCGCCAGCAGGACAGGGAGTCAGAACGAGCAGTACTTC
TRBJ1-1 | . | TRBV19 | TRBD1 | CASRSPGQGEAFF | TGTGCCAGTAGATCCCCGGGACAGGGGGAAGCTTTCTTT
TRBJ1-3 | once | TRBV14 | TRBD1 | CASSRPGTGIGNTIYF | TGTGCCAGCAGCCGTCCCGGGACAGGGATCGGAAACACCATATATTTT
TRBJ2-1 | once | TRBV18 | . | CASSPTFLDNHNEQFF | TGTGCCAGCTCACCAACTTTTTTGGACAACCACAATGAGCAGTTCTTC
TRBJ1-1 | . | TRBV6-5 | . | CASSPDTNTEAFF | TGTGCCAGCAGTCCCGACACGAACACTGAAGCTTTCTTT
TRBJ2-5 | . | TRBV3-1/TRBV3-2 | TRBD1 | CASSPLHRGAETQYF | TGTGCCAGCAGCCCTCTTCACAGGGGAGCTGAGACCCAGTACTTC
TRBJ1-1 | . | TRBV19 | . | CASSMRQTNTEAFF | TGTGCCAGTAGTATGCGTCAAACGAACACTGAAGCTTTCTTT
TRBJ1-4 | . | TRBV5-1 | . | CASSVYPGTNEKLFF | TGCGCCAGCAGCGTTTACCCGGGGACTAATGAAAAACTGTTTTTT
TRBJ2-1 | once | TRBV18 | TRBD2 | CASSPLAGVDYNEQFF | TGTGCCAGCTCACCTCTAGCGGGGGTGGACTACAATGAGCAGTTCTTC
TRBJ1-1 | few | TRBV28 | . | CASSFPGIKNTEAFF | TGTGCCAGCAGTTTTCCAGGGATTAAGAACACTGAAGCTTTCTTT
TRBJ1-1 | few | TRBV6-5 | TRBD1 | CASDYRGVSTEAFF | TGTGCCAGCGACTACAGGGGCGTGAGTACTGAAGCTTTCTTT
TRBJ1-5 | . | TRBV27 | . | CASSLSRGFQPQHF | TGTGCCAGCAGTTTAAGCAGGGGTTTTCAGCCCCAGCATTTT
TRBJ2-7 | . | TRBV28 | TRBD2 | CASSAVFTSGYEQYF | TGTGCCAGCAGTGCCGTTTTTACTAGCGGATACGAGCAGTACTTC
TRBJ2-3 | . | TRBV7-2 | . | CASSSHHTDTQYF | TGTGCCAGCAGTTCACACCACACAGATACGCAGTATTTT
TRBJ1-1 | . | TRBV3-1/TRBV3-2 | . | CASSQYEGGNTEAFF | TGTGCCAGCAGCCAATACGAAGGAGGGAACACTGAAGCTTTCTTT
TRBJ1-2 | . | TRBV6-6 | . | CASSSQGRREGYTF | TGTGCCAGCAGTTCCCAGGGAAGGAGGGAAGGCTACACCTTC
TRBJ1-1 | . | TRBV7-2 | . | CASSLAGSVRFTEAFF | TGTGCCAGCAGCTTAGCCGGGTCTGTTAGGTTCACTGAAGCTTTCTTT
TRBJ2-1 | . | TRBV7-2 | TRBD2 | CASSPGLAGGGYYNEQFF | TGTGCCAGCAGCCCGGGACTAGCGGGAGGAGGTTACTACAATGAGCAGTTCTTC
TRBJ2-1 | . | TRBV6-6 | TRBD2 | CASSSGTSGSHEQFF | TGTGCCAGCAGTTCCGGGACTAGCGGGAGCCATGAGCAGTTCTTC
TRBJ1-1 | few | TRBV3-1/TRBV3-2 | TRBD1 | CASSRDRHTEAFF | TGTGCCAGCAGCCGGGACAGACACACTGAAGCTTTCTTT
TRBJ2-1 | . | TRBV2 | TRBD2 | CASSEDLAGSSYNEQFF | TGTGCCAGCAGTGAGGACCTAGCGGGGAGCTCCTACAATGAGCAGTTCTTC
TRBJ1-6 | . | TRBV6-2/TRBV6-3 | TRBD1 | CASSYQRQGRYNSPLHF | TGTGCCAGCAGTTACCAACGACAGGGCCGTTATAATTCACCCCTCCACTTT
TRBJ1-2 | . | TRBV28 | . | CASSPNGEWPGGVGYTF | TGTGCCAGCAGTCCAAACGGCGAGTGGCCTGGGGGGGTTGGCTACACCTTC
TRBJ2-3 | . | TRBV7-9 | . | CASSLEFGLSGWDTQYF | TGTGCCAGCAGCTTAGAATTTGGGCTGTCTGGGTGGGATACGCAGTATTTT
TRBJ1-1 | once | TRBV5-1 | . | CASSLDPGVNTEAFF | TGCGCCAGCAGCTTGGACCCGGGGGTGAACACTGAAGCTTTCTTT
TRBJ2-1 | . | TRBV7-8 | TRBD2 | CASSPALAGGLDEQFF | TGTGCCAGCAGCCCCGCATTAGCGGGAGGGCTGGATGAGCAGTTCTTC
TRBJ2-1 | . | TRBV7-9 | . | CASSSGTYNEQFF | TGTGCCAGCAGCTCCGGGACATACAATGAGCAGTTCTTC
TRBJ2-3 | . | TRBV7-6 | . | CASSPLKQGDTQYF | TGTGCCAGCAGCCCACTAAAACAGGGAGATACGCAGTATTTT
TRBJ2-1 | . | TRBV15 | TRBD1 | CATSRGQGGYNEQFF | TGTGCCACCAGCAGAGGACAGGGGGGCTACAATGAGCAGTTCTTC
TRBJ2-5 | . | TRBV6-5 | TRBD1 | CASSTRGQETQYF | TGTGCCAGCAGTACTAGGGGGCAGGAGACCCAGTACTTC
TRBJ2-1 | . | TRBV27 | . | CASSFARKLPGVEQFF | TGTGCCAGCAGTTTCGCCCGGAAACTACCGGGGGTTGAGCAGTTCTTC
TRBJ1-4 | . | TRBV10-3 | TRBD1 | CAIRGDRDGEKLFF | TGTGCCATCAGGGGAGACAGGGACGGTGAAAAACTGTTTTTT
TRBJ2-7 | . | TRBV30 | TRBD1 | CAWKLGDRSRQYF | TGTGCCTGGAAGTTGGGGGACAGGTCACGGCAGTACTTC
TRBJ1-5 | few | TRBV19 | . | CASNNPSGSSSNQPQHF | TGTGCCAGTAACAACCCCTCGGGGAGTTCAAGCAATCAGCCCCAGCATTTT
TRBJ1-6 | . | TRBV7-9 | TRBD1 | CASSFEDREFSPLHF | TGTGCCAGCAGCTTTGAGGACAGGGAGTTTTCACCCCTCCACTTT
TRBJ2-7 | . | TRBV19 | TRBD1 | CASRATGVDEQYF | TGTGCCAGTAGAGCGACAGGGGTGGACGAGCAGTACTTC
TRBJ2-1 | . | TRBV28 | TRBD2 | CASSPWTSRHNEQFF | TGTGCCAGCAGTCCCTGGACTAGCCGACACAATGAGCAGTTCTTC
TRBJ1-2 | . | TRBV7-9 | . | CASSRDREGYTF | TGTGCCAGCAGCCGAGACCGGGAAGGCTACACCTTC
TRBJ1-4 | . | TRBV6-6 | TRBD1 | CASRGQGRVNEKLFF | TGTGCCAGCAGGGGACAGGGACGGGTAAATGAAAAACTGTTTTTT
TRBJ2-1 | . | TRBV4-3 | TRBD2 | CASSQGGGRYNEQFF | TGCGCCAGCAGCCAAGGCGGGGGGCGTTACAATGAGCAGTTCTTC
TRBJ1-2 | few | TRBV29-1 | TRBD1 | CSVEGQGYGYTF | TGCAGCGTTGAGGGACAGGGGTATGGCTACACCTTC